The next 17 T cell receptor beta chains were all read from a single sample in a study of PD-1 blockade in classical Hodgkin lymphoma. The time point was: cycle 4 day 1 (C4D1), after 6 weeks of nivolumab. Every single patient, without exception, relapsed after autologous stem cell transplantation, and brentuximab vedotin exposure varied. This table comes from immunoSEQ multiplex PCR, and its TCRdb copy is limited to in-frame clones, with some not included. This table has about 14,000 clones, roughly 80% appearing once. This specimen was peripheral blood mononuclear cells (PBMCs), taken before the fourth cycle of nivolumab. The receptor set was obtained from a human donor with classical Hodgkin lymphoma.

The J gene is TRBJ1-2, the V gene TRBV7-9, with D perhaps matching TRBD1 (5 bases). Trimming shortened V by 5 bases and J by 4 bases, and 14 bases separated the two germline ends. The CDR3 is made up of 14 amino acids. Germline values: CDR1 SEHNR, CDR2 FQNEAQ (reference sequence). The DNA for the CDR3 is TGTGCCAGCAGCCGCGGGGGAGGGTCCTATGGCTACACCTTC. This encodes CASSRGGGSYGYTF.

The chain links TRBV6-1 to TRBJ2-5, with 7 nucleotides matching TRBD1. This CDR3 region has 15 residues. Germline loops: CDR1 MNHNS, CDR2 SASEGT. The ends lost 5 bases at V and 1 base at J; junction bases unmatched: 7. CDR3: CASSRIDRVQETQYF. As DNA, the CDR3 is TGTGCCAGCAGTAGGATCGACAGGGTCCAAGAGACCCAGTACTTC.

Here the CDR3 DNA reads TGTGCCAGCTCCCGAACCACAGGGGCAGAGACCCAGTACTTC. Protein sequence: CASSRTTGAETQYF. The rearrangement links TRBV7-9 to TRBJ2-5; 7 bases agree with TRBD1. The CDR3 is made up of 14 amino acids. Losses at the gene ends were 8 bases for V and 4 bases for J; bases not matched to a gene: 10. Germline V lookup: CDR1 SEHNR, CDR2 FQNEAQ (reference sequence).

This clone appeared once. CDR3 nucleotides: TGTGCCAGCAGCTTAGGTTGGGGACTAGACGGCTCTTGGGAGCAGTTCTTC. The encoded protein is CASSLGWGLDGSWEQFF. The J gene is TRBJ2-1, the V gene TRBV11-2; 8 bases line up with TRBD2. The CDR3 is made up of 17 amino acids. Trimming cost V 1 base and J 10 bases; bases outside gene matches: 15. CDR1 is SGHAT and CDR2 is FQNNGV in the germline V gene.

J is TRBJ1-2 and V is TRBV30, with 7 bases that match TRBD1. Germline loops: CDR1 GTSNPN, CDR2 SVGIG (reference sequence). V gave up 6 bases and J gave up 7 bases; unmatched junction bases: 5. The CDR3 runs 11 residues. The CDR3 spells CACRTGVGYTF. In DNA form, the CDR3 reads TGTGCCTGTCGTACAGGGGTTGGCTACACCTTC. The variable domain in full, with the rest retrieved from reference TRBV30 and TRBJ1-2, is SQTIHQWPATLVQPVGSPLSLECTVEGTSNPNLYWYRQAAGRGLQLLFYSVGIGQISSEVPQNLSASRPQDRQFILSSKKLLLSDSGFYLCACRTGVGYTFGSGTRLTVV.

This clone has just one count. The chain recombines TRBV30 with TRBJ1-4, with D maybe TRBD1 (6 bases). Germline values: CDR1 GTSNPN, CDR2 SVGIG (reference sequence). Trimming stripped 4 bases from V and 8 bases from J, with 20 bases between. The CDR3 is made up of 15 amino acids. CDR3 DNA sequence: TGTGCCTGGACCGCCGGGACAAGTATCGGGGAAAAACTGTTTTTT. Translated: CAWTAGTSIGEKLFF.

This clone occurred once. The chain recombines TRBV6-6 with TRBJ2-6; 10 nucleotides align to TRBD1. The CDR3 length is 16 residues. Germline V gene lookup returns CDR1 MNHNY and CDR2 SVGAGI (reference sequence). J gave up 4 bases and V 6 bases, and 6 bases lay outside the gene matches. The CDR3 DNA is TGTGCCAGCAGGTACCGACAGGGGGCCGGGGCCAACGTCCTGACTTTC. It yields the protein CASRYRQGAGANVLTF.

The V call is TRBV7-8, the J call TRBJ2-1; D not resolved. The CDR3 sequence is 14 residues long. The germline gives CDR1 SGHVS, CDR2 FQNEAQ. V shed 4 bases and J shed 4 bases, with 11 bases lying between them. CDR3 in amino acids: CASSSGPEYNEQFF. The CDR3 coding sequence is TGTGCCAGCAGCTCCGGACCCGAATACAATGAGCAGTTCTTC.

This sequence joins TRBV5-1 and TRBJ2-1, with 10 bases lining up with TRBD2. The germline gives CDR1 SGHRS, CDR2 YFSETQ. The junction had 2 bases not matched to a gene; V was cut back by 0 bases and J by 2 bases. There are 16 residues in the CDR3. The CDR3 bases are TGCGCCAGCAGCTTGGGGACTAGCGGCCCCTACAATGAGCAGTTCTTC. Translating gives CASSLGTSGPYNEQFF.

The CDR3 sequence is CASSAGTGSSYEQYF. The CDR3 DNA reads as TGCGCCAGCAGCGCTGGGACAGGGAGCTCCTACGAGCAGTACTTC. The rearrangement joins TRBV4-3 to TRBJ2-7; TRBD1 aligns across 9 bases. V was pared by 5 bases and J by 0 bases, with 5 bases of the junction left unmatched. The CDR3 extends over 15 amino acids. Germline CDR1 LGHNA, CDR2 YSLEER.

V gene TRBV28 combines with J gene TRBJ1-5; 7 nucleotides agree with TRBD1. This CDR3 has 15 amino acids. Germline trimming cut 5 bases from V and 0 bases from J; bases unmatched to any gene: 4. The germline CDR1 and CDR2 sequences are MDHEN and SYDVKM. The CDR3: CASSGQDYSNQPQHF. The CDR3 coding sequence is TGTGCCAGCAGTGGACAGGACTATAGCAATCAGCCCCAGCATTTT. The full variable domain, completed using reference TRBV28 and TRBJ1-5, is DVKVTQSSRYLVKRTGEKVFLECVQDMDHENMFWYRQDPGLGLRLIYFSYDVKMKEKGDIPEGYSVSREKKERFSLILESASTNQTSMYLCASSGQDYSNQPQHFGDGTRLSIL.

CDR3 protein: CASSIDPGAQETQYF. The CDR3 DNA follows: TGTGCCAGTAGTATCGATCCAGGGGCTCAAGAGACCCAGTACTTC. This chain uses TRBV19 with TRBJ2-5; D possibly corresponds to TRBD1 (6 bases). This CDR3 spans 15 amino acids. V was clipped by 3 bases and J by 2 bases, with 13 bases between them. CDR1 and CDR2 (germline): LNHDA, SQIVND (reference sequence).

Here the CDR3 reads CAWRSDLPTYEQYF. The CDR3 DNA sequence: TGTGCCTGGAGATCGGACCTACCAACCTACGAGCAGTACTTC. The V and J genes are TRBV30 and TRBJ2-7; the D is unclear. V lost 3 bases and J 2 bases, leaving 14 bases between the germline ends. The length of the CDR3 is 14 residues. Germline V lookup: CDR1 GTSNPN, CDR2 SVGIG (reference sequence). The complete variable domain, with remaining parts taken from reference TRBV30 and TRBJ2-7, reads SQTIHQWPATLVQPVGSPLSLECTVEGTSNPNLYWYRQAAGRGLQLLFYSVGIGQISSEVPQNLSASRPQDRQFILSSKKLLLSDSGFYLCAWRSDLPTYEQYFGPGTRLTVT.

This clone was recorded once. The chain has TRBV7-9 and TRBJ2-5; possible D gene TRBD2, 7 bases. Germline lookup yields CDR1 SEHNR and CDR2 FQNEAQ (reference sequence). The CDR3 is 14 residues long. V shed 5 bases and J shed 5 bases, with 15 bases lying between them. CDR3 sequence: CASSPVGGRETQYF. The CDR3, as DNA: TGTGCCAGCAGCCCCGTCGGGGGGCGCGAGACCCAGTACTTC.

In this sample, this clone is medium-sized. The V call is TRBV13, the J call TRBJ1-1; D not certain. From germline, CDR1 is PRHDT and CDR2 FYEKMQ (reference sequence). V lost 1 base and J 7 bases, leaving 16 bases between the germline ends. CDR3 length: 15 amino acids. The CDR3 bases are TGTGCCAGCAGCTTAGCATTGGGGTTAGGGATTGAAGCTTTCTTT. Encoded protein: CASSLALGLGIEAFF. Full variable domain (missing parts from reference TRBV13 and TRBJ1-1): AAGVIQSPRHLIKEKRETATLKCYPIPRHDTVYWYQQGPGQDPQFLISFYEKMQSDKGSIPDRFSAQQFSDYHSELNMSSLELGDSALYFCASSLALGLGIEAFFGQGTRLTVV.

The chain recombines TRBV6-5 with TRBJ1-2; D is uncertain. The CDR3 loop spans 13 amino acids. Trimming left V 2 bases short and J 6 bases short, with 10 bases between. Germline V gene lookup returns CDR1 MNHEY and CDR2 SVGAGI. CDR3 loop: CASSYRVSNGYTF. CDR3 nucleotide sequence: TGTGCCAGCAGTTACAGGGTTTCGAATGGCTACACCTTC.

CDR3 bases: TGTGCCAGCAGCTTAAGCGGGGGGGGTCTCGAGCAGTACTTC. Translating it yields CASSLSGGGLEQYF. This rearrangement joins TRBV11-1 to TRBJ2-7; TRBD2 matches 10 bases. The length of the CDR3 is 14 residues. The germline V gene encodes CDR1 SGHAT and CDR2 FQDESV (reference sequence). The trim removed 2 bases at V and 6 bases at J, leaving 4 bases unmatched.